This T cell receptor beta chain was captured by sequencing in a study of human T cells and chemical hapten exposure. Study details: How much TCR each sample yielded varied, mostly because pooled library volumes differed slightly. Study-wide results and caveats: No shift was seen in TCRs above 1 in 1000 frequency with DPC sensitization.

Authors' methods: Ranging from about 20,000 to 750,000, TCR counts per sample had a median value of approximately 95,000. One entry per CDR3 protein, called by TCRdb with MiXCR from the 5' RACE reads. The V and J calls shown here were made by TCRdb, not taken from the authors' results. This table holds some 150,000 distinct CDR3 sequences, around 4% found once. The CDR3 is 12 residues long. CDR1 is LGHNT and CDR2 is FRNRAP in the germline V gene. Trimming cost V 2 bases and J 13 bases, with 15 bases left between them. RNA extraction used unfractionated whole blood as the source of total RNA. On this clonotype itself: What it binds is unknown.

The rearrangement joins TRBV12-5 to TRBJ2-7; D perhaps matches TRBD1 (5 bases). The sequence was collected from a female donor in good health. The CDR3 DNA sequence: TGTGCTAGTGGTTTGCCGGAACAGGTTTTATACTTC. It translates to CASGLPEQVLYF.